This T cell receptor gamma chain was retrieved from a study of Vδ1+ human thymocytes. Points from the study as a whole: Bulk repertoire data may be misinterpreted because of unexpected Vdelta2 sequences. Thymic TRG and TRD repertoires appeared highly polyclonal. Approximately 20% of thymic delta-chain sequences were Vdelta2, with few Vdelta3, unlike blood Vdelta1+ controls. Many TRG clonotypes were shared between donors; TRD repertoires were essentially private.

After alphabeta T cell depletion, CD3+ Vdelta1+ Vdelta2- thymocytes were sorted. This clone is medium-sized. What it binds is unknown. The sample carries other DNA sequences with the same CDR3. CDR1 is VINAFY, CDR2 YDVSNSKD, per germline. V trimming: 0 bases; J trimming: 9 bases; junction bases outside the gene matches: 2. This CDR3 is built from 11 residues. RNA was extracted from the cells and then reverse transcribed. The CDR3 regions were amplified by multiplex PCR from V-gene primers to a constant-region primer. TCRdb reprocessed the multiplex PCR reads using CATT. The table has about 22,000 gamma-chain clones, roughly an eighth seen once.

Sequenced input: Vdelta1+ gamma-delta thymocytes from the thymus. As to subset: FACS-sorted CD3+ TCRalphabeta- TCRVdelta1+ TCRVdelta2- thymocytes. This chain uses TRGV5 with TRGJ1 or TRGJ2. The receptor was isolated from a child younger than two who had congenital heart surgery. CDR3 in DNA: TGTGCCACCTGGGACAGGCTTAAGAAACTCTTT. This encodes CATWDRLKKLF.